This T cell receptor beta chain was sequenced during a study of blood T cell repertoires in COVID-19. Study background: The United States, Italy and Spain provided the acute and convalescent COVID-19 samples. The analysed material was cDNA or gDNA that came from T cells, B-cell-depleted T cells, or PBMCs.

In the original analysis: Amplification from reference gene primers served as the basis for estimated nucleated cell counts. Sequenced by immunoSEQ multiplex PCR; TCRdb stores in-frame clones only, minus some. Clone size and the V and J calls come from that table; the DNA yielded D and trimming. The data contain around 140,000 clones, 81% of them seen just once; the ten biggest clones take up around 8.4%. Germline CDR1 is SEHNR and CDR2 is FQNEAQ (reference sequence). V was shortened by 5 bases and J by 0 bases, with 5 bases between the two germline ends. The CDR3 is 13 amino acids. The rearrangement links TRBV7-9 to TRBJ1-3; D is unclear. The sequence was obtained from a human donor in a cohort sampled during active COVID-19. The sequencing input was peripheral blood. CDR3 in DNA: TGTGCCAGCAGCCCAGGCTCTGGAAACACCATATATTTT. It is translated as CASSPGSGNTIYF.